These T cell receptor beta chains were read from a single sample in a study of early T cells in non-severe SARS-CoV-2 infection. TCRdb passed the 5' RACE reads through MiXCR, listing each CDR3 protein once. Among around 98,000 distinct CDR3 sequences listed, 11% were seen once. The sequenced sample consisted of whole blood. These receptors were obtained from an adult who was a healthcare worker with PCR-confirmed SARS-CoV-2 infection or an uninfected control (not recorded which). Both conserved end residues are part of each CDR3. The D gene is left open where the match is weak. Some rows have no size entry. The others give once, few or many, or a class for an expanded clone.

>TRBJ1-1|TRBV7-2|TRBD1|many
TGTGCCAGCAGGAAGGGCTGGGACAGGACACCTTCTGAAGCTTTCTTT
CASRKGWDRTPSEAFF
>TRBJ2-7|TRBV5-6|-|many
TGTGCCAGCAGCCCAGGTACCGGGACTGAGACCTACGAGCAGTACTTC
CASSPGTGTETYEQYF
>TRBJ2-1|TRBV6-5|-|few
TGTGCCAGCGGTAGAAGGGAGCAAATAAATGAGCAGTTCTTC
CASGRREQINEQFF
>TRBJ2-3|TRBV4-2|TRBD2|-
TGTGCCAGCAGCCAAGATGAGGCCGTTAGCGGGTATCCCACAGATACGCAGTATTTT
CASSQDEAVSGYPTDTQYF
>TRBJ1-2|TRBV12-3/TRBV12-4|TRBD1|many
TGTGCCAGCAGTTCGACAGGGCTACATGGCTACACCTTC
CASSSTGLHGYTF
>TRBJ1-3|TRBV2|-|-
TGTGCCAGCAATCCGAGCTCTGGAAACACCATATATTTT
CASNPSSGNTIYF
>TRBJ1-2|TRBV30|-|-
TGTGCCTGGAGCTCGGACTCTTATGGCTACACCTTC
CAWSSDSYGYTF
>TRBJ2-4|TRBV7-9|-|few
TGTGCCAGCAGCTTAGCCCCGGGTGACATTCAGTACTTC
CASSLAPGDIQYF
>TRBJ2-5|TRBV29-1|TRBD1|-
TGCAGCGGAAAGGCAGGGGGCCTGGAGACCCAGTACTTC
CSGKAGGLETQYF
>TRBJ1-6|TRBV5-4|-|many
TGTGCCAGCAGCTTGGCGGGGCAGGGGAATTCACCCCTCCACTTT
CASSLAGQGNSPLHF
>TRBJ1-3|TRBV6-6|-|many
TGTGCCAGCAGCCAGATCTCTGGAAACACCATATATTTT
CASSQISGNTIYF
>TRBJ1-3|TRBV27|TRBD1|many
TGTGCCAGCAGTCCTTTTAAGGGGGCGCCTGGAAACACCATATATTTT
CASSPFKGAPGNTIYF
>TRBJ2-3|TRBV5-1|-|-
TGCGCCAGCAGCTGGTCGGGGAGACCGAGCACAGATACGCAGTATTTT
CASSWSGRPSTDTQYF
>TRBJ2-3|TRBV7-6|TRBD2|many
TGTGCCAGCAGCTTATACGTGCGGGAGGGCCGGGGAGATACGCAGTATTTT
CASSLYVREGRGDTQYF
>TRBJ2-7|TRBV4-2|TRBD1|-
TGTGCCAGCAGCCACGGGGACAGGAACTACGAGCAGTACTTC
CASSHGDRNYEQYF
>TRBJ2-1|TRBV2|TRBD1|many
TGTGCCAGCAGGACAGGGGATAACAATGAGCAGTTCTTC
CASRTGDNNEQFF
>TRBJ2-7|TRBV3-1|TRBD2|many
TGTGCCAGCAGCCAACGGACTAGCGCAACCTACGAGCAGTACTTC
CASSQRTSATYEQYF
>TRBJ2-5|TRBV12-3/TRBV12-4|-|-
TGTGCCAGCAGTTCCTACCCGACAGGACAAGAGACCCAGTACTTC
CASSSYPTGQETQYF
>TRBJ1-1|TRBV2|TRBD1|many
TGTGCCAGCAGTGACTTGGCAGGGGGACCAACTGAAGCTTTCTTT
CASSDLAGGPTEAFF
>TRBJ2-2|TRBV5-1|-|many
TGCGCCAGCAGGACTATCCGGGGCCCGAACACCGGGGAGCTGTTTTTT
CASRTIRGPNTGELFF
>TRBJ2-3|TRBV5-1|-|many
TGCGCCAGCAGCTTGGGAACTCCCGGGTTAGATACGCAGTATTTT
CASSLGTPGLDTQYF
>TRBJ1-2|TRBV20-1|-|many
TGCAGTGCTAGATGGACGGCTAACTATGGCTACACCTTC
CSARWTANYGYTF
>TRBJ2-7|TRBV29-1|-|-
TGCAGCGTTGCTCCCGGCTCCTACGAGCAGTACTTC
CSVAPGSYEQYF
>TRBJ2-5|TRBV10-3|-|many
TGTGCCATCGGTAGCGCGGGGAAAGAGACCCAGTACTTC
CAIGSAGKETQYF
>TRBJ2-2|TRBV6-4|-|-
TGTGCCAGCAGTGACTCCTCAGGGAACACCGGGGAGCTGTTTTTT
CASSDSSGNTGELFF
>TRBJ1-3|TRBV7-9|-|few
TGTGCCAGCAGCCAAGTCTCTGGAAACACCATATATTTT
CASSQVSGNTIYF
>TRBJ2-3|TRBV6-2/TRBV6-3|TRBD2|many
TGTGCCAGCACTTTAGCGGGGGGCACAGATACGCAGTATTTT
CASTLAGGTDTQYF
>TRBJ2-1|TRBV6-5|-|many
TGTGCCAGCAGTCTTGTTTGGGGTACCCAAATAAACAATGAGCAGTTCTTC
CASSLVWGTQINNEQFF
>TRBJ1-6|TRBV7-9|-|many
TGTGCCAGCAGCTTAACCAGTCATACAGGGTCGCGCCTCCACTTT
CASSLTSHTGSRLHF
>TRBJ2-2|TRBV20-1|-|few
TGCAGTGCTCCTGGACCCGGGGAGCTGTTTTTT
CSAPGPGELFF
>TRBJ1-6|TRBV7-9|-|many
TGTGCCAGCAGCTTAAAGGGCTTATATTCACCCCTCCACTTT
CASSLKGLYSPLHF
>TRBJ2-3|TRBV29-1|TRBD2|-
TGCAGCGTCCGGGGACTAGCGGAAAGCACAGATACGCAGTATTTT
CSVRGLAESTDTQYF
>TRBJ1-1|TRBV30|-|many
TGTGCCTGGAGTGTAGGTCCGGGATGGACTGAAGCTTTCTTT
CAWSVGPGWTEAFF
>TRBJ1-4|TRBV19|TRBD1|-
TGTGCCAGTATCTCCGGCGGGACAGATGAAAAACTGTTTTTT
CASISGGTDEKLFF
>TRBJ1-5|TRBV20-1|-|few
TGCAGTGCTATTCCCCCAAGGGCCGCCTGGTATAGCAATCAGCCCCAGCATTTT
CSAIPPRAAWYSNQPQHF
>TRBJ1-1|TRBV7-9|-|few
TGTGCCAGCAGCTTCTCCTCACCCCTCGAAGCTTTCTTT
CASSFSSPLEAFF
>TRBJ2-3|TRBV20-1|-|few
TGCAGTGCCACACGTACGGGTCCAGATACGCAGTATTTT
CSATRTGPDTQYF
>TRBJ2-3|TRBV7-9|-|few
TGTGCCAGCAGCCTTACTCCAGCCACAGATACGCAGTATTTT
CASSLTPATDTQYF
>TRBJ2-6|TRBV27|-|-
TGTGCCAGCAGTTTAGTCTCTGGGGCCAACGTCCTGACTTTC
CASSLVSGANVLTF
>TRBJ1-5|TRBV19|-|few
TGTGCCAGTAGTACCGCCGGGACACCTTATCAGCCCCAGCATTTT
CASSTAGTPYQPQHF
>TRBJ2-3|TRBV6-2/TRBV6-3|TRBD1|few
TGTGCCAGCAGTTACGGGACAGGGCCAGATACGCAGTATTTT
CASSYGTGPDTQYF
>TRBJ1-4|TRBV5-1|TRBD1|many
TGCGCCAGCAGCGCGGCGGGACAGACGAATGAAAAACTGTTTTTT
CASSAAGQTNEKLFF
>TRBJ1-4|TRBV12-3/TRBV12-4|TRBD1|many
TGTGCCAGCAGTTTCGCAGGGGGCGCCGAAAAACTGTTTTTT
CASSFAGGAEKLFF
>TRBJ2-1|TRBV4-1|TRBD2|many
TGCGCCAGCAGCCGGGGACTAGCGGGGCCCCCCGGCAATGAGCAGTTCTTC
CASSRGLAGPPGNEQFF
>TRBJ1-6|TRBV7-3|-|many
TGTGCCAGCAGTACGGGACTGGGTCCCCTCCACTTT
CASSTGLGPLHF
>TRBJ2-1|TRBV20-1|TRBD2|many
TGCAGTACAAGACGGACTAGCGGGCCATACAATGAGCAGTTCTTC
CSTRRTSGPYNEQFF
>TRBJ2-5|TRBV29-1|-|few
TGCAGCGTTGAAGGGGGCCAAGAGACCCAGTACTTC
CSVEGGQETQYF
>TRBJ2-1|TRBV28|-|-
TGTGCCAGCAGTTTAGACGGTTTGGGCGAGCAGTTCTTC
CASSLDGLGEQFF
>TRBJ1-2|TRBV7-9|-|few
TGTGCCAGCAGCTTAGAGTGGCCGAACTATGGCTACACCTTC
CASSLEWPNYGYTF
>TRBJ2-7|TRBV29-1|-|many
TGCAGCGTTGCGGATAGCGGCTTTACCTACGAGCAGTACTTC
CSVADSGFTYEQYF
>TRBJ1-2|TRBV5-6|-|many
TGTGCCAGCAGCTCGGGACAAATCTATGGCTACACCTTC
CASSSGQIYGYTF
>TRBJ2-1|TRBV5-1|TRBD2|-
TGCGCCAGCAGCCGCCCAGGGACTAGCGGTTACAATGAGCAGTTCTTC
CASSRPGTSGYNEQFF